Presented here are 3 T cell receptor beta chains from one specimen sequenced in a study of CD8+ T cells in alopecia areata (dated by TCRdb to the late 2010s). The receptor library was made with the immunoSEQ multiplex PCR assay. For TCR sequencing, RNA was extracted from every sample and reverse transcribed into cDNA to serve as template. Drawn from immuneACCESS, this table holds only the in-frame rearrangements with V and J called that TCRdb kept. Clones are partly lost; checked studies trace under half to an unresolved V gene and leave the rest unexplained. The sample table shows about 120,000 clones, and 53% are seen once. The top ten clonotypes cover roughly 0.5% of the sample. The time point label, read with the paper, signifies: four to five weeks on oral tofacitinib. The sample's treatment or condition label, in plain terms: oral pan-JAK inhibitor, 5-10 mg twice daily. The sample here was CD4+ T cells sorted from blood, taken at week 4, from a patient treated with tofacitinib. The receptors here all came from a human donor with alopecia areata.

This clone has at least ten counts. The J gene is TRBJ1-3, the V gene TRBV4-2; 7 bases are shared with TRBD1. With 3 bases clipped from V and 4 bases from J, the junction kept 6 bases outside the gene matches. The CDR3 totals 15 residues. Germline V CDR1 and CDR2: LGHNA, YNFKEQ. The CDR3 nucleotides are TGTGCCAGCAGCCATCCCGGGACAGAAGGAAACACCATATATTTT. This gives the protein CASSHPGTEGNTIYF.

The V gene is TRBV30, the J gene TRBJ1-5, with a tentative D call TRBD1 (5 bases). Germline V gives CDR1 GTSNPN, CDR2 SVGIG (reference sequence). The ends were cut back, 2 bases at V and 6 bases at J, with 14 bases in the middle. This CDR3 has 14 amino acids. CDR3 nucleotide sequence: TGTGCCTGGAGTCTGATGGGGGGTCCTCAGCCCCAGCATTTT. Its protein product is CAWSLMGGPQPQHF.

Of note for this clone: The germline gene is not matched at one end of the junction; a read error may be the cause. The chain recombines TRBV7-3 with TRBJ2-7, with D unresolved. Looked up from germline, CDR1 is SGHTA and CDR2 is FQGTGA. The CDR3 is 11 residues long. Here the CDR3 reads CASSPTEMWNF. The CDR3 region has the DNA TGTGCCAGCAGCCCGACGGAAATGTGGAACTTC.